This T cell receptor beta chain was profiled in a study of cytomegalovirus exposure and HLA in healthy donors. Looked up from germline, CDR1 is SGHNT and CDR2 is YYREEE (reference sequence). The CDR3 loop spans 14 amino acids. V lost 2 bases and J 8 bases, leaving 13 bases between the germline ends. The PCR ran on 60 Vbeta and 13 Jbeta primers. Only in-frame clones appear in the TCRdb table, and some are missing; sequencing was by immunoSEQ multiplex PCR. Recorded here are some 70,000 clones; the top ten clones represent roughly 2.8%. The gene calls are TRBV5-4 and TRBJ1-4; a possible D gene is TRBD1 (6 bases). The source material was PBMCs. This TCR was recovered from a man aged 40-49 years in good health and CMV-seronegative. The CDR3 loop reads CASSLAGGQEKLFF. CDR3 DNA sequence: TGTGCCAGCAGCTTAGCCGGGGGGCAAGAAAAACTGTTTTTT.